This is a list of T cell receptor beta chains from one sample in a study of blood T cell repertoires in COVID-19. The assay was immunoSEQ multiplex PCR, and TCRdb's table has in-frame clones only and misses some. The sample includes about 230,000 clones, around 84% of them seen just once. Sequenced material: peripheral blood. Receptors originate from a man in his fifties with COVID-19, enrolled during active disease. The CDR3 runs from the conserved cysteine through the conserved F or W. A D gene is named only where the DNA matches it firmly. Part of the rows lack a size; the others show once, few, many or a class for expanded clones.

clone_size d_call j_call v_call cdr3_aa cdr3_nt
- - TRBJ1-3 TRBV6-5 CASRETGTSGNTIYF TGTGCCAGCAGGGAGACAGGAACCTCTGGAAACACCATATATTTT
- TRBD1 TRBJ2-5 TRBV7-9 CASSDRGREETQYF TGTGCCAGCAGCGACAGGGGGCGTGAAGAGACCCAGTACTTC
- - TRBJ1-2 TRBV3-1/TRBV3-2 CASSPLPRAYYGYTF TGTGCCAGCAGCCCCCTGCCCAGGGCCTATTATGGCTACACCTTC
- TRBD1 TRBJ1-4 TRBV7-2 CASSLTGATNEKLFF TGTGCCAGCAGCCTGACAGGGGCTACTAATGAAAAACTGTTTTTT
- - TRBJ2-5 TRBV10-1 CASSPGQGQETQYF TGCGCCAGCAGTCCGGGTCAGGGCCAAGAGACCCAGTACTTC
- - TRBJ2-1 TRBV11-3 CASSPLGALYNEQFF TGTGCCAGCAGCCCGTTAGGGGCCCTCTACAATGAGCAGTTCTTC
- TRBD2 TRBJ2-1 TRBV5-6 CASSDGLAVYNEQFF TGTGCCAGCAGCGACGGACTAGCGGTCTACAATGAGCAGTTCTTC
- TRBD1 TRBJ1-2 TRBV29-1 CSVDGQGPSGYTF TGCAGCGTGGACGGACAGGGTCCCTCTGGCTACACCTTC
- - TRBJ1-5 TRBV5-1 CASSPGDNQPQHF TGCGCCAGCAGCCCCGGGGACAATCAGCCCCAGCATTTT
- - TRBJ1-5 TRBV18 CASSPESGVPQHF TGTGCCAGCTCACCGGAGTCGGGGGTGCCCCAGCATTTT
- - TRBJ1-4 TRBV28 CASSRGDIEKLFF TGTGCCAGCAGTCGGGGGGATATCGAAAAACTGTTTTTT
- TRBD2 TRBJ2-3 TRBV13 CASSLERGTDTQYF TGTGCCAGCAGCTTAGAGCGGGGGACAGATACGCAGTATTTT
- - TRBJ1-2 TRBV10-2 CASTNGGLGYGYTF TGCGCCAGCACTAACGGAGGGCTTGGATATGGCTACACCTTC
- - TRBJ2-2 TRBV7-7 CASSLATPGNTGELFF TGTGCCAGCAGCTTAGCCACCCCAGGGAACACCGGGGAGCTGTTTTTT
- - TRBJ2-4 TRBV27 CASGGGVRGAKNIQYF TGTGCCAGCGGGGGTGGCGTCAGGGGAGCCAAAAACATTCAGTACTTC
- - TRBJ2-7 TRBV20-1 CSASEGSLSEQYF TGCAGTGCTAGTGAGGGGAGTCTTAGCGAGCAGTACTTC
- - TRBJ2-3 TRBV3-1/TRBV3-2 CASSQSTHSPTDTQYF TGTGCCAGCAGCCAGTCCACACATTCCCCCACAGATACGCAGTATTTT
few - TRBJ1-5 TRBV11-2 CASSFRRGQPQHF TGTGCCAGCAGTTTTCGAAGGGGTCAGCCCCAGCATTTT
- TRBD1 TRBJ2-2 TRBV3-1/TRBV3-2 CASTRDRVTGELFF TGTGCCAGCACACGGGACAGAGTGACCGGGGAGCTGTTTTTT
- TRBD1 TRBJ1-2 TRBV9 CASSVGQGANYGYTF TGTGCCAGCAGCGTAGGTCAGGGGGCTAACTATGGCTACACCTTC
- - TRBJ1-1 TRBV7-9 CASSLGGITTEAFF TGTGCCAGCAGCTTAGGAGGGATCACGACTGAAGCTTTCTTT
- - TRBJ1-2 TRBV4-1 CASSQEAGYGYTF TGCGCCAGCAGCCAAGAGGCAGGCTATGGCTACACCTTC
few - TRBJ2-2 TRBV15 CATMTGRRTGELFF TGTGCCACCATGACAGGAAGGCGCACCGGGGAGCTGTTTTTT
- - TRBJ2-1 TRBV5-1 CASSPTGHSVSYNEQFF TGCGCCAGCAGCCCGACGGGTCATAGTGTCTCCTACAATGAGCAGTTCTTC
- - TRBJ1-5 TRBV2 CASKGGPGTQPQHF TGTGCCAGTAAGGGAGGGCCGGGGACACAGCCCCAGCATTTT
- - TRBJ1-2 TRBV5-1 CASSYPREGGGYTF TGCGCCAGCAGTTATCCCCGTGAGGGAGGAGGCTACACCTTC
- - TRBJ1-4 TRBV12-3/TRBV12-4 CASSSYSNEKLFF TGTGCCAGCAGTAGCTACTCTAATGAAAAACTGTTTTTT
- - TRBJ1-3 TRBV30 CAWTSSRRRGGSGNTIYF TGTGCCTGGACTTCATCGCGGAGGAGAGGGGGCTCTGGAAACACCATATATTTT
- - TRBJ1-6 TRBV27 CASKYRDTYNSPLHF TGTGCCAGCAAATACCGGGACACTTATAATTCACCCCTCCACTTT
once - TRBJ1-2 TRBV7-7 CASSSDFTSYYGYTF TGTGCCAGCAGCTCGGACTTCACTAGTTACTATGGCTACACCTTC
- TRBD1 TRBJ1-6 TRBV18 CASSPSDRGNSPLHF TGTGCCAGCTCACCCTCGGACAGGGGTAATTCACCCCTCCACTTT
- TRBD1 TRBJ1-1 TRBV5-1 CASSLGTGGVEAFF TGCGCCAGCAGCTTAGGTACAGGGGGTGTTGAAGCTTTCTTT
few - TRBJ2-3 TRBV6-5 CASSYFMGGGVDTQYF TGTGCCAGCAGTTACTTCATGGGAGGTGGGGTAGATACGCAGTATTTT
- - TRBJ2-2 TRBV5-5 CASSFLTDTGELFF TGTGCCAGCAGCTTCCTCACGGACACCGGGGAGCTGTTTTTT
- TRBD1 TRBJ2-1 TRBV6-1 CASSERQGVGTGEQFF TGTGCCAGCAGTGAGAGACAGGGTGTGGGAACAGGTGAGCAGTTCTTC
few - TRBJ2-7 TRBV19 CASSPGHTYEQYF TGTGCCAGTAGTCCGGGACACACCTACGAGCAGTACTTC
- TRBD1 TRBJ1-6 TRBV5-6 CASSFDRGNSPLHF TGTGCCAGCAGCTTTGACAGGGGGAATTCACCCCTCCACTTT
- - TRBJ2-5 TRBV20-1 CSGRGTETQYF TGCAGTGGGAGGGGCACGGAGACCCAGTACTTC
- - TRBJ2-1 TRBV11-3 CASSLDQDSSSFF TGTGCCAGCAGCTTAGATCAAGACTCGTCATCGTTCTTC
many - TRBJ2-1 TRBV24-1 CATSDNRFSYNEQFF TGTGCCACCAGTGACAACAGATTCTCCTACAATGAGCAGTTCTTC
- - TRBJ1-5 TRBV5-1 CASSPESNQPQHF TGCGCCAGCAGCCCGGAGAGCAATCAGCCCCAGCATTTT
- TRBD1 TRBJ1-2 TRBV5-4 CASSLGSQGDWGYTF TGTGCCAGCAGCTTGGGTTCGCAGGGGGATTGGGGCTACACCTTC
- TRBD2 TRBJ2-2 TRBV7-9 CASSSGLAGGRNTGELFF TGTGCCAGCAGCTCGGGACTAGCGGGAGGGCGAAACACCGGGGAGCTGTTTTTT
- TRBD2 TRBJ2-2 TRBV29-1 CSVEGGLAANTGELFF TGCAGCGTTGAAGGGGGACTAGCGGCGAACACCGGGGAGCTGTTTTTT
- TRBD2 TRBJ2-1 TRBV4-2 CASSQAGLAGRDNEQFF TGTGCCAGCAGCCAAGCCGGACTAGCGGGGAGGGACAATGAGCAGTTCTTC
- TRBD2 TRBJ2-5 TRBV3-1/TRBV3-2 CASSHSAGLAGVHF TGTGCCAGCAGCCACTCGGCCGGTTTAGCGGGGGTTCACTTC
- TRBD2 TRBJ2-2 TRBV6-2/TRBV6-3 CASSRRTSGGAGELFF TGTGCCAGCAGCCGCCGAACTAGCGGGGGGGCCGGGGAGCTGTTTTTT
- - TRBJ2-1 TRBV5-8 CASSLSGDLWSEQFF TGTGCCAGCAGCCTGTCAGGGGATCTTTGGAGTGAGCAGTTCTTC